This T cell receptor (beta chain) originates from a study of T cell responses to AZD1222 COVID-19 vaccine. Points from the study as a whole: Repertoires were sampled only after the peak T cell response.

Measured with immunoSEQ multiplex PCR; TCRdb has only the in-frame clones, and not every one. The sample holds 65,000 to 80,000 clones; approximately 86% are singletons and the top ten take 24%. Germline V CDR1 and CDR2: SEHNR, FQNEAQ (reference sequence). Trimming shortened V by 8 bases and J by 0 bases, and 19 bases separated the two germline ends. The CDR3 extends over 17 amino acids. Of note for this clone: Its cognate antigen is unknown.

The starting material was peripheral blood, obtained on day 0 of AZD1222 vaccination. This chain links TRBV7-9 with TRBJ1-4, with D possibly matching TRBD1 (5 bases). The TCR originated in an adult in good health. The CDR3 DNA reads as TGTGCCAGCTCCTTGCCGGAGGGACTTGCAACTAATGAAAAACTGTTTTTT. Amino acid sequence: CASSLPEGLATNEKLFF. Full variable domain (rest looked up from reference TRBV7-9 and TRBJ1-4): DTGVSQNPRHKITKRGQNVTFRCDPISEHNRLYWYRQTLGQGPEFLTYFQNEAQLEKSRLLSDRFSAERPKGSFSTLEIQRTEQGDSAMYLCASSLPEGLATNEKLFFGSGTQLSVL.